The 16 T cell receptor beta chains reported below all come from one sample, sequenced in a study of blood T cell repertoires in COVID-19. Generated by immunoSEQ multiplex PCR, the TCRdb table keeps only in-frame clones and is missing some. The table lists about 260,000 clones, around 86% of them singletons. The specimen was peripheral blood. Receptors were obtained from a woman aged 55-75 years with COVID-19, enrolled during active disease.

V gene TRBV2 combines with J gene TRBJ2-3, with 7 bases aligning to TRBD2. The CDR3 runs to 18 residues. J gave up 0 bases and V 7 bases, and 16 bases lay outside the gene matches. Germline V lookup: CDR1 SNHLY, CDR2 FYNNEI. In nucleotides, the CDR3 is TGTGCCAGCACCTCCCCACGGGAGGTTCTCTATAGCACAGATACGCAGTATTTT. Translation gives CASTSPREVLYSTDTQYF. Complete variable domain (other parts from reference TRBV2 and TRBJ2-3): EPEVTQTPSHQVTQMGQEVILRCVPISNHLYFYWYRQILGQKVEFLVSFYNNEISEKSEIFDDQFSVERPDGSNFTLKIRSTKLEDSAMYFCASTSPREVLYSTDTQYFGPGTRLTVL.

As for this clone: This sample includes further DNA sequences coding for the same CDR3. The chain has TRBV29-1 and TRBJ2-5; the D is unclear. V shed 1 base and J shed 3 bases, with 6 bases lying between them. There are 12 residues in the CDR3. CDR1 is SQVTM and CDR2 is ANQGSEA in the germline V gene. This chain's CDR3 is CSVEVGEETQYF. CDR3 sequence (DNA): TGCAGCGTTGAAGTCGGAGAAGAGACCCAGTACTTC.

For the CDR3, the DNA is TGCGCCAGCAGCCAAGATCGTGGAGCGTACAATGAGCAGTTCTTC. It encodes CASSQDRGAYNEQFF. This chain connects TRBV4-3 to TRBJ2-1; D is ambiguous. The V and J ends lost 0 bases and 4 bases respectively, with 10 bases between them. The CDR3 has 15 amino acids. Germline V gene sequence: CDR1 LGHNA, CDR2 YSLEER.

The J gene is TRBJ2-1, the V gene TRBV30; 10 bases fit TRBD1. The length of the CDR3 is 14 residues. The J segment lost 4 bases and the V segment lost 2 bases, leaving 2 bases of the junction unmatched. Germline CDR1 is GTSNPN and CDR2 is SVGIG (reference sequence). Written as DNA, the CDR3 is TGTGCCTGGAGTCCGGGACAGGGGTACAATGAGCAGTTCTTC. It is translated as CAWSPGQGYNEQFF.

The rearrangement uses TRBV3-1 (or the pseudogene TRBV3-2) and TRBJ1-5, with D uncertain. The V gene lost 0 bases and the J gene lost 9 bases, with 12 bases spanning the gap. The CDR3 has 14 residues. Germline V gene data show CDR1 as LGHDT and CDR2 as YNNKEL (reference sequence). For the CDR3, the DNA is TGTGCCAGCAGCCAAGATATATCCTCGGGGCCCCAGCATTTT. Its translation: CASSQDISSGPQHF.

The chain recombines TRBV6-1 with TRBJ1-5, with D unclear. Germline V gene sequence: CDR1 MNHNS, CDR2 SASEGT. CDR3 length: 13 amino acids. Trimming shortened V by 8 bases and J by 3 bases, and 11 bases separated the two germline ends. The CDR3 DNA reads TGTGCCAGCGGGGAAGCACTCAATCAGCCCCAGCATTTT. This encodes CASGEALNQPQHF.

The J gene is TRBJ1-1, the V gene TRBV27; the D is unclear. This CDR3 has 16 amino acids. V was pared by 0 bases and J by 0 bases, with 11 bases between. Germline V gives CDR1 MNHEY, CDR2 SMNVEV (reference sequence). The CDR3 here is CASSLSPTGLNTEAFF. The CDR3 DNA reads TGTGCCAGCAGTTTATCGCCCACGGGGTTGAACACTGAAGCTTTCTTT.

This clone was seen more than once but under ten times. The chain has TRBV7-2 and TRBJ2-1; weak D call: TRBD1 (6 bases). This CDR3 region has 14 residues. Germline CDR1 is SGHTA and CDR2 is FQGNSA. V shed 5 bases and J shed 7 bases, with 15 bases lying between them. CDR3: CASSGDIGKNEQFF. DNA for the CDR3: TGTGCCAGCAGCGGGGACATCGGGAAGAATGAGCAGTTCTTC.

The chain combines TRBV5-4 with TRBJ2-3, with 12 bases aligning to TRBD2. The CDR3 is made up of 17 amino acids. CDR1 SGHNT and CDR2 YYREEE come from the germline V gene (reference sequence). The junction had 9 bases not matched to a gene; V was cut back by 4 bases and J by 3 bases. CDR3 residues: CASSSPEGLAGTDTQYF. The CDR3 region has the DNA TGTGCCAGCAGCAGCCCTGAAGGACTAGCGGGAACAGATACGCAGTATTTT.

The chain is built from TRBV24-1 and TRBJ1-2; unclear D gene. The germline V gene has CDR1 KGHDR and CDR2 SFDVKD. CDR3 length: 14 amino acids. Trimming pared 5 bases from V and 0 bases from J, leaving 9 bases between. DNA of the CDR3: TGTGCCACCAGTGCCGGAGGAGCTAACTATGGCTACACCTTC. Protein sequence: CATSAGGANYGYTF.

V gene TRBV6-5 combines with J gene TRBJ1-2; D remains unclear. CDR1 and CDR2 (germline): MNHEY, SVGAGI. V was pared by 6 bases and J by 8 bases, with 16 bases between. CDR3 size: 13 residues. The CDR3, as DNA: TGTGCCAGCAGCGCCCCCCTTCAGCGAGGCTACACCTTC. Its translation is CASSAPLQRGYTF.

The rearrangement links TRBV5-5 to TRBJ1-2; the match to TRBD1 covers 9 bases. Germline loops: CDR1 SGHKS, CDR2 YYEKEE (reference sequence). The J segment lost 8 bases and the V segment lost 0 bases, leaving 5 bases of the junction unmatched. The CDR3 length is 14 residues. CDR3 sequence reads: CASSLAGTGLGYTF. DNA of the CDR3: TGTGCCAGCAGCTTGGCCGGGACAGGGCTGGGCTACACCTTC.

Only one count was recorded for this clone. V gene TRBV28 combines with J gene TRBJ1-5; D may be TRBD1 (6 bases). CDR1 and CDR2 (germline): MDHEN, SYDVKM. The CDR3 length is 15 residues. Trimming took 4 bases from V and 3 from J, leaving 13 bases between them. The DNA for the CDR3 is TGTGCCAGCAGTTCCGACAGGTTGCCCAATCAGCCCCAGCATTTT. Residues: CASSSDRLPNQPQHF. Looking up the rest from reference TRBV28 and TRBJ1-5 gives the full variable domain: DVKVTQSSRYLVKRTGEKVFLECVQDMDHENMFWYRQDPGLGLRLIYFSYDVKMKEKGDIPEGYSVSREKKERFSLILESASTNQTSMYLCASSSDRLPNQPQHFGDGTRLSIL.

Details on this clone: Distinct nucleotide sequences in the sample also encode this CDR3. In nucleotides, the CDR3 is TGTGCCACCAGCAGAGATAGAGGTGAAAAACTGTTTTTT. The encoded protein is CATSRDRGEKLFF. The chain couples TRBV15 to TRBJ1-4; D remains ambiguous. Germline CDR1 LNHNV, CDR2 YYDKDF (reference sequence). The CDR3 contains 13 residues. V was shortened by 0 bases and J by 7 bases, with 6 bases between the two germline ends.

The chain employs TRBV6-2 or TRBV6-3 and TRBJ1-1; weak D call: TRBD1 (6 bases). Germline V gene data show CDR1 as MNHEY and CDR2 as SVGEGT. The ends were cut back, 0 bases at V and 1 base at J, with 12 bases in the middle. The CDR3 is 16 amino acids. In DNA, the CDR3 is TGTGCCAGCAGTTACTCGGTGGGGGCGAGGAACACTGAAGCTTTCTTT. Translation: CASSYSVGARNTEAFF.

V usage is TRBV10-3 and J usage is TRBJ2-2, with TRBD2 identical over 12 bases. J lost 7 bases, V lost 3 bases, and 9 bases had no gene match. This CDR3 spans 17 amino acids. Germline V CDR1 and CDR2: ENHRY, SYGVKD. For the CDR3, the DNA is TGTGCCATCAGTGACCCTTGGACTAGCGGGACCGGCGGGGAGCTGTTTTTT. It encodes CAISDPWTSGTGGELFF.